Listed here is a single T cell receptor beta chain. This clonotype has at least ten counts. Its antigen specificity is not known. No base quality information exists; no much larger clone differs at one position. The data originate from a study of T-cell memory formation after mild COVID-19 (dated by TCRdb to the early 2020s). About the investigation overall: TCR sequence clusters from the two donors were found to be largely donor specific. In two donors, T-cell clones that expanded and contracted after mild COVID-19 were followed by sequencing TCRalpha and TCRbeta repertoires longitudinally. The cohort was made up of two young adult volunteers, one female and one male, who were previously healthy.

PBMCs were isolated by Ficoll-Paque density gradient centrifugation. The research as a whole found: Whether the second-wave clones peaking on day 37 were SARS-CoV-2 specific was not confirmed. Only two mild cases were covered in the study, and larger cohorts including severe cases with pre-infection samples were considered necessary. Contracting CD4+ clones were found mainly in CM and EM memory subsets, while CD8+ clones were enriched in EMRA. From day 15 to 85, contracting clones showed balanced CD4/CD8 phenotypes, whereas a second wave of clones that expanded from day 15 to 37 leaned towards CD4+. Some responding clones were detected in pre-infection memory, which suggested that pre-existing cross-reactive memory T cells had joined the SARS-CoV-2 response.

Reads for this sample came from an Illumina NovaSeq 6000. Using 5'RACE with constant-segment primers, TCRalpha and TCRbeta cDNA libraries were constructed, with sample barcodes and unique molecular identifiers added in the process. Trizol reagent was used to extract RNA from every sample. Libraries were amplified in two PCR steps, with a second sample barcode and Illumina TruSeq adapters added in the second step. Sequencing of libraries was performed on an Illumina NovaSeq with 2 x 150 bp paired-end reads. The source study handled its data this way. The reads were demultiplexed and collapsed into UMI-guided consensus sequences using migec v1.2.7. Using mixcr v2.1.11, UMI consensuses were aligned to TRA and TRB V and J templates and then assembled into clonotypes. A clonotype was counted as expanded or contracted only when both edgeR and NoisET called the clonotype significant, with the noise models trained on biological replicates. For edgeR calls, the cutoffs were a false discovery rate-adjusted p below 0.01 and a log2 fold-change threshold of 1. As an exploratory analysis of dynamics, PCA with hierarchical clustering was applied to max-normalized trajectories of the 1000 most abundant clonotypes. The CD4 or CD8 phenotype of responding clones was assigned using the separately sequenced CD4+ and CD8+ repertoires. Using fastp trimming at Q25 and MiXCR clonotype assembly, TCRdb reanalyzed the public sequencing data and kept in-frame beta chains. Rows are unified per CDR3 protein, each entry keeping the most common DNA and genes. The V and J calls come from TCRdb's annotation, not from the publication. This sample comprises 100,000 to 150,000 distinct CDR3 sequences, approximately 17% of them detected only once. The ten biggest clones cover 5.2% of the sample.

The receptor was isolated from a young man who had mild COVID-19 (a few samples of this study predate the infection). The sample titles of this study are shuffled in the database, so cell type and time point are left out; the donor was told from shared clones. Sequenced: PBMCs or a T cell subset sorted from them (not recorded which).

The CDR3 loop reads CASRTANTGELFF. In nucleotides, the sequence is TGTGCCAGCCGGACGGCGAACACCGGGGAGCTGTTTTTT. This sequence uses TRBV9 and TRBJ2-2; confidence is insufficient to name the D gene. The CDR3 goes from the cysteine to the phenylalanine over 13 residues. The DNA shown is the 39-base CDR3, in frame from base 1. Reading the germline V gene gives CDR1 SGDLS and CDR2 YYNGEE. V is cut by 7 bases and J by 0 bases, and the space between the germline ends is 7 bases.